Shown below are 14 T cell receptor beta chains from a single sample sequenced in a study of T cell responses to AZD1222 COVID-19 vaccine. The data were produced by immunoSEQ multiplex PCR, yet TCRdb's version contains in-frame clones alone and is incomplete. The sample records 95,000 to 150,000 clones, around 88% being singletons. Sequencing used peripheral blood, obtained on day 0 of AZD1222 vaccination. These TCRs come from an adult in good health.

This clone was seen a single time. The gene calls are TRBV12-3 or TRBV12-4 and TRBJ2-1; TRBD2 might be the D (5 bases). V was trimmed by 6 bases and J by 2 bases, leaving 8 bases between them. This CDR3 is built from 13 residues. CDR3 amino acids: CASSPGTYNEQFF. As DNA, the CDR3 is TGTGCCAGCAGCCCCGGGACCTACAATGAGCAGTTCTTC.

CDR3 nucleotides: TGTGCCAGCAGCCGTGCTTACGAGCAGTACTTC. Translation: CASSRAYEQYF. V is TRBV7-2 and J is TRBJ2-7; D is uncertain. CDR1 is SGHTA, CDR2 FQGNSA, per germline. Trimming removed 5 bases at V and 4 bases at J, with 6 bases between. The CDR3 is 11 amino acids.

The CDR3: CSVDSGTVNTDTQYF. CDR3 coding DNA: TGCAGCGTTGACTCGGGGACGGTTAACACAGATACGCAGTATTTT. The chain links TRBV29-1 to TRBJ2-3; D assignment may be TRBD1 or TRBD2 (5 bases each). The CDR3 extends over 15 amino acids. Germline V lookup: CDR1 SQVTM, CDR2 ANQGSEA. Trimming stripped 3 bases from V and 2 bases from J, with 15 bases between.

This clone was seen a handful of times. The rearrangement joins TRBV28 to TRBJ1-6, with D possibly matching TRBD1 (5 bases). V lost 3 bases, J lost 0 bases, and 15 bases lay in between. The CDR3 runs 18 residues. The germline V gene has CDR1 MDHEN and CDR2 SYDVKM. The CDR3 region has the DNA TGTGCCAGCAGTTTTTCTCGGGGGTTGGGCTCCTATAATTCACCCCTCCACTTT. This encodes CASSFSRGLGSYNSPLHF.

This chain connects TRBV19 to TRBJ2-1; D is unclear. V was clipped by 0 bases and J by 5 bases, with 8 bases between them. CDR3 length equals 14 residues. CDR1 is LNHDA, CDR2 SQIVND, per germline (reference sequence). Here the CDR3 reads CASSIDRQNNEQFF. The CDR3 region has the DNA TGTGCCAGTAGTATAGATCGGCAGAACAATGAGCAGTTCTTC.

The chain uses TRBV19 and TRBJ1-1; D ambiguous. Germline V lookup: CDR1 LNHDA, CDR2 SQIVND (reference sequence). This CDR3 comprises 14 residues. Trimming took 5 bases from V and 4 from J, leaving 14 bases between them. CDR3 nucleotides: TGTGCCAGTAGTGCCCAACACGCGGGCACTGAAGCTTTCTTT. Encoded protein: CASSAQHAGTEAFF.

On this clone: Different DNA sequences within this sample yield the same CDR3. This chain links TRBV7-2 with TRBJ2-7; D is ambiguous. This CDR3 has 12 amino acids. The V end was cut by 2 bases, the J end by 3 bases, with 5 bases between. Germline lookup yields CDR1 SGHTA and CDR2 FQGNSA. The CDR3 spells CASSLSRYEQYF. Here the CDR3 DNA reads TGTGCCAGCAGCTTATCACGCTACGAGCAGTACTTC.

The chain recombines TRBV4-2 with TRBJ2-5; 7 positions agree with TRBD2. Germline assignment: CDR1 LGHNA and CDR2 YNFKEQ. Germline trimming cut 1 base from V and 2 bases from J; bases unmatched to any gene: 7. This CDR3 is 16 amino acids long. The CDR3 here is CASSQVGLVGQETQYF. In DNA form, the CDR3 reads TGTGCCAGCAGCCAAGTAGGACTAGTGGGGCAAGAGACCCAGTACTTC.

In nucleotides, the CDR3 is TGTGCCAGCAGTGACCGAGGACAGGTTAATAATTCACCCCTCCACTTT. It specifies CASSDRGQVNNSPLHF. The V gene is TRBV6-2 or TRBV6-3, the J gene TRBJ1-6; TRBD1 aligns across 7 bases. Unmatched junction bases numbered 9, after V lost 5 bases and J lost 5 bases. Germline CDR1 is MNHEY and CDR2 is SVGEGT. The CDR3 is made up of 16 amino acids.

V and J are TRBV5-8 and TRBJ1-2; TRBD1 is a possible D gene (6 bases). The CDR3 extends over 14 amino acids. The V and J ends lost 2 bases and 5 bases respectively, with 13 bases between them. Looked up from germline, CDR1 is SGHTS and CDR2 is YDEGEE. Here the CDR3 reads CASSLTGQLYGYTF. The CDR3 DNA reads as TGTGCCAGCAGCTTAACAGGGCAACTTTATGGCTACACCTTC.

V and J are TRBV12-3 or TRBV12-4 and TRBJ1-2; TRBD1 is a possible D gene (5 bases). The CDR3 spans 13 residues. The germline V and J ends were trimmed by 5 bases and 8 bases, with 15 bases remaining between them. This CDR3 is CASSRGTLRGYTF. CDR3 DNA sequence: TGTGCCAGCAGTCGAGGGACCCTCCGGGGCTACACCTTC.

The CDR3 reads CASSEGPYGYTF. In nucleotides, the CDR3 is TGTGCCAGCAGTGAGGGCCCCTATGGCTACACCTTC. The chain combines TRBV6-1 with TRBJ1-2; unclear D gene. CDR3 length equals 12 residues. The germline V and J ends were trimmed by 3 bases and 4 bases, with 6 bases remaining between them. CDR1 MNHNS and CDR2 SASEGT come from the germline V gene.

This chain links TRBV20-1 with TRBJ1-2; D not resolved. Per the germline V gene, CDR1 is DFQATT and CDR2 is SNEGSKA (reference sequence). V dropped 7 bases and J dropped 0 bases, with 6 bases sitting between them. This CDR3 comprises 11 residues. CDR3 sequence: CSVIANYGYTF. Written as DNA, the CDR3 is TGCAGTGTAATAGCTAACTATGGCTACACCTTC.

The chain recombines TRBV12-3 or TRBV12-4 with TRBJ1-2; perhaps TRBD1 as D (6 bases). Trimming pared 6 bases from V and 4 bases from J, leaving 12 bases between. This CDR3 region has 13 residues. The CDR3 nucleotides are TGTGCCAGCAGGGGGACAACTCGCTATGGCTACACCTTC. It specifies CASRGTTRYGYTF.